Listed below are T cell receptor beta chains from one sample, sequenced in a study of CD8+ T cells in alopecia areata. TCRdb keeps only in-frame clones here, not all; method: immunoSEQ multiplex PCR. The table lists about 11,000 clones, roughly three fifths of them singletons, with roughly 8.1% in the top ten. The input for sequencing was skin, taken at week 0. The source is a human donor with alopecia areata. CDR3s include the opening cysteine and the closing phenylalanine or tryptophan. The D gene is left open where the match is weak. The size field is filled for only some rows; it gives once, few, many or a size class.

D gene: NA
J gene: TRBJ2-1
clone size: NA
V gene: TRBV7-3
CDR3 protein: CASSLQSKREQFF
CDR3 DNA: TGTGCCAGCAGCCTACAATCTAAGAGGGAGCAGTTCTTC

D gene: NA
J gene: TRBJ2-1
clone size: NA
V gene: TRBV4-1
CDR3 protein: CASSQPLGREQFF
CDR3 DNA: TGCGCCAGCAGCCAACCCCTGGGAAGGGAGCAGTTCTTC

D gene: TRBD1
J gene: TRBJ1-3
clone size: NA
V gene: TRBV10-3
CDR3 protein: CAISPPSGTGTSGNTIYF
CDR3 DNA: TGTGCCATCAGCCCACCGTCCGGGACAGGGACCTCTGGAAACACCATATATTTT

D gene: NA
J gene: TRBJ1-6
clone size: NA
V gene: TRBV23-1
CDR3 protein: CASSQGPTGSPLHF
CDR3 DNA: TGCGCCAGCAGTCAAGGCCCTACGGGTTCACCCCTCCACTTT

D gene: TRBD2
J gene: TRBJ2-1
clone size: few
V gene: TRBV7-3
CDR3 protein: CASSLELAGALISINNEQFF
CDR3 DNA: TGTGCCAGCAGCTTAGAACTAGCGGGGGCCCTAATTAGCATCAACAATGAGCAGTTCTTC

D gene: TRBD2
J gene: TRBJ2-3
clone size: large
V gene: TRBV6-4
CDR3 protein: CASSDSAGGPDTQYF
CDR3 DNA: TGTGCCAGCAGTGACTCAGCGGGGGGGCCAGATACGCAGTATTTT

D gene: NA
J gene: TRBJ2-1
clone size: few
V gene: TRBV7-2
CDR3 protein: CASSLGRTYNEQFF
CDR3 DNA: TGTGCCAGCAGCTTAGGTCGGACCTACAATGAGCAGTTCTTC

D gene: NA
J gene: TRBJ1-1
clone size: NA
V gene: TRBV11-2
CDR3 protein: CASSYDRSTEAFF
CDR3 DNA: TGTGCCAGCAGCTACGACAGGAGTACTGAAGCTTTCTTT

D gene: TRBD1
J gene: TRBJ1-3
clone size: NA
V gene: TRBV5-5
CDR3 protein: CASSYHDRASGNTIYF
CDR3 DNA: TGTGCCAGCAGCTACCACGACAGGGCAAGCGGAAACACCATATATTTT

D gene: TRBD2
J gene: TRBJ2-5
clone size: NA
V gene: TRBV11-3
CDR3 protein: CASSPRPGREGQETQYF
CDR3 DNA: TGTGCCAGCAGCCCGCGCCCCGGGCGGGAGGGCCAAGAGACCCAGTACTTC

D gene: TRBD1
J gene: TRBJ2-7
clone size: NA
V gene: TRBV5-4
CDR3 protein: CASTDGTASYEQYF
CDR3 DNA: TGTGCCAGCACAGACGGGACAGCTTCCTACGAGCAGTACTTC

D gene: NA
J gene: TRBJ1-1
clone size: once
V gene: TRBV6-5
CDR3 protein: CASSGGQKAFF
CDR3 DNA: TGTGCCAGCAGTGGAGGACAGAAAGCTTTCTTT

D gene: TRBD1
J gene: TRBJ2-5
clone size: few
V gene: TRBV20-1
CDR3 protein: CSARDRETQYF
CDR3 DNA: TGCAGTGCTCGGGACAGGGAGACCCAGTACTTC

D gene: NA
J gene: TRBJ1-4
clone size: few
V gene: TRBV29-1
CDR3 protein: CSVDREEKLFF
CDR3 DNA: TGCAGCGTTGACAGGGAGGAAAAACTGTTTTTT

D gene: NA
J gene: TRBJ2-7
clone size: NA
V gene: TRBV11-2
CDR3 protein: CASSSIRGSRGETYEQYF
CDR3 DNA: TGTGCCAGCAGCTCTATTAGGGGGTCGAGGGGCGAGACCTACGAGCAGTACTTC

D gene: TRBD1
J gene: TRBJ1-1
clone size: NA
V gene: TRBV7-9
CDR3 protein: CASSLSRRQGFSQSAEAFF
CDR3 DNA: TGTGCCAGCAGCCTATCAAGGAGACAGGGGTTTTCCCAATCCGCTGAAGCTTTCTTT

D gene: TRBD1
J gene: TRBJ2-6
clone size: once
V gene: TRBV12-5
CDR3 protein: CASGFSYLDRTGANVLTF
CDR3 DNA: TGTGCTAGTGGTTTCTCCTATCTGGACAGGACTGGGGCCAACGTCCTGACTTTC

D gene: TRBD1
J gene: TRBJ1-4
clone size: few
V gene: TRBV10-3
CDR3 protein: CAISECVEGGQGGLGEKLFF
CDR3 DNA: TGTGCCATCAGTGAGTGCGTTGAGGGGGGACAGGGCGGTTTGGGTGAAAAACTGTTTTTT

D gene: NA
J gene: TRBJ2-7
clone size: NA
V gene: TRBV6-1
CDR3 protein: CASNGQPDYEQYF
CDR3 DNA: TGTGCCAGCAACGGACAGCCTGACTACGAGCAGTACTTC

D gene: NA
J gene: TRBJ2-4
clone size: NA
V gene: TRBV29-1
CDR3 protein: CSVDGTAKNIQYF
CDR3 DNA: TGCAGCGTTGATGGGACAGCCAAAAACATTCAGTACTTC

D gene: NA
J gene: TRBJ2-7
clone size: NA
V gene: TRBV5-1
CDR3 protein: CASSLYPDEQYF
CDR3 DNA: TGCGCCAGCAGCTTATACCCCGACGAGCAGTACTTC

D gene: NA
J gene: TRBJ2-6
clone size: NA
V gene: TRBV5-1
CDR3 protein: CASSLEGQSGANVLTF
CDR3 DNA: TGCGCCAGCAGCTTGGAAGGACAGTCTGGGGCCAACGTCCTGACTTTC

D gene: NA
J gene: TRBJ1-3
clone size: hyperexpanded
V gene: TRBV6-1
CDR3 protein: CASGPLGAGNTIYF
CDR3 DNA: TGTGCCAGCGGCCCCCTTGGGGCTGGAAACACCATATATTTT

D gene: TRBD1
J gene: TRBJ2-7
clone size: NA
V gene: TRBV18
CDR3 protein: CASSPTTGYEQYF
CDR3 DNA: TGTGCCAGCTCACCAACGACAGGGTACGAGCAGTACTTC

D gene: TRBD2
J gene: TRBJ2-1
clone size: NA
V gene: TRBV19
CDR3 protein: CASSTGLAGAFQFF
CDR3 DNA: TGTGCCAGTAGTACAGGACTAGCGGGGGCCTTTCAGTTCTTC